The sequence of this T cell receptor (beta chain) was determined in a study of T cell responses to AZD1222 COVID-19 vaccine. Sequencing was performed with immunoSEQ multiplex PCR; in TCRdb, only in-frame clones are kept and a portion is missing. This repertoire shows about 150,000 clones, more than 85% found once; its top ten account for about 9.1%. Broader study findings: Increased Spike-specific TCR breadth and depth were observed after two AZD1222 doses. Among the donors, most were white British and more were female, and clonal diversity was possibly underestimated. Distributed over spike, vaccine-associated CD4 TCRs predominated at 160-218 and 743-854.

As regards this clone: Its antigen remains unknown.

The CDR3 has 12 amino acids. Germline V gives CDR1 GTSNPN, CDR2 SVGIG (reference sequence). With 2 bases removed from V and 4 bases from J, the gap between germline ends came to 8 bases. This specimen consisted of peripheral blood, obtained on day 0 of AZD1222 vaccination. The chain carries TRBV30 and TRBJ1-2; D unresolved. The sequence derives from an adult in good health. The CDR3 here is CAWSMGSYGYTF. The CDR3 DNA is TGTGCCTGGAGTATGGGCTCCTATGGCTACACCTTC.